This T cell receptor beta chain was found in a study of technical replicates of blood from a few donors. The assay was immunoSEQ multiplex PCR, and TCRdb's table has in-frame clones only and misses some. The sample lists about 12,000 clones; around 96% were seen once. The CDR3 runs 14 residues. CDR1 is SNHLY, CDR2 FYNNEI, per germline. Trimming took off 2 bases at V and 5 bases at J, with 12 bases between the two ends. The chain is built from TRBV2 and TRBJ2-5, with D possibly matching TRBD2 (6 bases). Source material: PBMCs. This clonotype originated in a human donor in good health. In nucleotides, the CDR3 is TGTGCCAGCAGTGAAAGTGGAGGGAGTGAGACCCAGTACTTC. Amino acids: CASSESGGSETQYF.